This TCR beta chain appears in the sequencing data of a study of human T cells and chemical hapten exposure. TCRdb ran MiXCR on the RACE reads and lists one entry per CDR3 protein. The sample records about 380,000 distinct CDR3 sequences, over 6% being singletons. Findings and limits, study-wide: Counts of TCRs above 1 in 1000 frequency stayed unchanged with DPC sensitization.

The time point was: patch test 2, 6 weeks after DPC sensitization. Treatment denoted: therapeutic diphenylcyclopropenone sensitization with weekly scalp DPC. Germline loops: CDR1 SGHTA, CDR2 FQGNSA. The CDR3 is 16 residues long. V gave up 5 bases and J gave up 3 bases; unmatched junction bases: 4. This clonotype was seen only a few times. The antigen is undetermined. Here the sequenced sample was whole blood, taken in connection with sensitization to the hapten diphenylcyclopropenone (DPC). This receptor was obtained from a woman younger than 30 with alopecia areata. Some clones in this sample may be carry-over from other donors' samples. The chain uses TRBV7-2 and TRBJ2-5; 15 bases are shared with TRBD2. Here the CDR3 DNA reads TGTGCCAGCAGCCCGGGACTAGCGGGGGGTAAAGAGACCCAGTACTTC. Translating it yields CASSPGLAGGKETQYF.